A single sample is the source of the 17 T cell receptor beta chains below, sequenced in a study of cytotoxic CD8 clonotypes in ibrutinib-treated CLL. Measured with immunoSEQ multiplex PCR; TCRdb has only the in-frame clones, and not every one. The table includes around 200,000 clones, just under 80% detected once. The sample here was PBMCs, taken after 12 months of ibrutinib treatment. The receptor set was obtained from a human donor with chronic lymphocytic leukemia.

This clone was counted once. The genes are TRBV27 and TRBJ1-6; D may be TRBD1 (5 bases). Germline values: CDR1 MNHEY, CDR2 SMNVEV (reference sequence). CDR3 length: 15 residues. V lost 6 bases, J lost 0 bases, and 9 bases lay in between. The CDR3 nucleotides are TGTGCCAGCAGCTCAGGGAGCTCCTATAATTCACCCCTCCACTTT. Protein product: CASSSGSSYNSPLHF.

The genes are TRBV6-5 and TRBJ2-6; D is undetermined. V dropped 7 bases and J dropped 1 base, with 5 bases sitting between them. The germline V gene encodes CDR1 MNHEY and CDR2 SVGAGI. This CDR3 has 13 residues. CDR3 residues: CASTQSGANVLTF. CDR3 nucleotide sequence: TGTGCCAGCACTCAATCTGGGGCCAACGTCCTGACTTTC.

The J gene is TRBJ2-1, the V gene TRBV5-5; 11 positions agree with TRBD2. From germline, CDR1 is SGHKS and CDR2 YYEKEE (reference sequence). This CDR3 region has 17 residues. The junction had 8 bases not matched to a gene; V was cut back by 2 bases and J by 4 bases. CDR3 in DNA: TGTGCCAGCAGCTTAGTCCCGGGACTAGCGGCATACAATGAGCAGTTCTTC. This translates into CASSLVPGLAAYNEQFF.

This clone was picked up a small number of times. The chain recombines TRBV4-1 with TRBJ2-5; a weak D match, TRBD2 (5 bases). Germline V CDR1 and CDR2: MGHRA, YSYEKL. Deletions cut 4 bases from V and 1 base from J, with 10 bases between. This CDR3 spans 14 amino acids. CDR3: CASSLAPGQETQYF. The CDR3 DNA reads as TGCGCCAGCAGCCTAGCGCCAGGCCAAGAGACCCAGTACTTC.

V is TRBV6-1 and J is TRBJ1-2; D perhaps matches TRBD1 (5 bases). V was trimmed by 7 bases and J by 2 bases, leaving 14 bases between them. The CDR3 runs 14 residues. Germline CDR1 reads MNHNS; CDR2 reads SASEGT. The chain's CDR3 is CASISGGDNYGYTF. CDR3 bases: TGTGCCAGCATATCCGGGGGGGACAACTATGGCTACACCTTC.

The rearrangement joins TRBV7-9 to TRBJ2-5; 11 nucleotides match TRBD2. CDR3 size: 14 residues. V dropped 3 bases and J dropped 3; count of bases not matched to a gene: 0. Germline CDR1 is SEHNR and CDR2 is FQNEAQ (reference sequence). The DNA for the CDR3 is TGTGCCAGCAGCTTGGGACTAGCGGAAGAGACCCAGTACTTC. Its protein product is CASSLGLAEETQYF.

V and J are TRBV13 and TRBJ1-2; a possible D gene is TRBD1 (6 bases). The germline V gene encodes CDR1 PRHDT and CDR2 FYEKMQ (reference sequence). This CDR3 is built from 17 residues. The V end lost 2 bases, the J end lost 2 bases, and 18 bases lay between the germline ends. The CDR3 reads CASSLLGGASENYGYTF. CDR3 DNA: TGTGCCAGCAGCTTACTGGGGGGCGCCTCCGAAAACTATGGCTACACCTTC.

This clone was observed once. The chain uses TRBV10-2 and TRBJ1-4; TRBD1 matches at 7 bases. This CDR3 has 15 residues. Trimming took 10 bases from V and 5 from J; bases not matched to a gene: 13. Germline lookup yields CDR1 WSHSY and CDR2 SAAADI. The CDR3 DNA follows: TGCGCCACAAAACGTTGGGACAGCTTAAATGAAAAACTGTTTTTT. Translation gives CATKRWDSLNEKLFF.

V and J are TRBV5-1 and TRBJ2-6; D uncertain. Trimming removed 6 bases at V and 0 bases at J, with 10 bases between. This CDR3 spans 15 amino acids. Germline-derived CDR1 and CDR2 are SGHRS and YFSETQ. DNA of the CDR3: TGCGCCAGCACCCCCCCATTCTCTGGGGCCAACGTCCTGACTTTC. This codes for CASTPPFSGANVLTF.

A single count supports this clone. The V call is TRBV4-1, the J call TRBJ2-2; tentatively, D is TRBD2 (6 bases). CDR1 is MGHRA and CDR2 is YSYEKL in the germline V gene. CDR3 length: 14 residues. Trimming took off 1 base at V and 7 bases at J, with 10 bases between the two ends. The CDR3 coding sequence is TGCGCCAGCAGCCAAGCCCTCGGGGGCGGGGAGCTGTTTTTT. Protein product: CASSQALGGGELFF.

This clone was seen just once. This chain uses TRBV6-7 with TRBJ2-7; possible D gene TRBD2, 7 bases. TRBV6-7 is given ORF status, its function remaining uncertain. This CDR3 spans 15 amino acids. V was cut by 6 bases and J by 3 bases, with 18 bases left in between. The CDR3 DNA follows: TGTGCCAGCAGACCTTCTTACAGGGACTACTACGAGCAGTACTTC. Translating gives CASRPSYRDYYEQYF.

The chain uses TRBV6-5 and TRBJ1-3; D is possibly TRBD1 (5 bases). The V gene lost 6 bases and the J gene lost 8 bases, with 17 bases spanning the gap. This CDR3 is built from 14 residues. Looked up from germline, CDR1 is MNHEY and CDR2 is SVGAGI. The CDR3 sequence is CASRSTGAGDTIYF. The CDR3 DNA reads TGTGCCAGCAGATCAACAGGCGCGGGAGACACCATATATTTT.

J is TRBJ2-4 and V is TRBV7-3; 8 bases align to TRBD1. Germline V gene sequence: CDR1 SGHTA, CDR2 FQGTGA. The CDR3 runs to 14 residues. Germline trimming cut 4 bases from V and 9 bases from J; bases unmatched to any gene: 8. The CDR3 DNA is TGTGCCAGCAGCTCCGGACAGGGTGACAGCATTCAGTACTTC. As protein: CASSSGQGDSIQYF. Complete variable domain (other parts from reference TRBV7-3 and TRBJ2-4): GAGVSQTPSNKVTEKGKYVELRCDPISGHTALYWYRQSLGQGPEFLIYFQGTGAADDSGLPNDRFFAVRPEGSVSTLKIQRTERGDSAVYLCASSSGQGDSIQYFGAGTRLSVL.

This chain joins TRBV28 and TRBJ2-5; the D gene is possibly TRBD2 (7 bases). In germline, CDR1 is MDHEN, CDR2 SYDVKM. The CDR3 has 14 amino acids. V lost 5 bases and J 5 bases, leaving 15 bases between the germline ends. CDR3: CASSKGGERETQYF. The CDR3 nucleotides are TGTGCCAGCAGTAAGGGGGGGGAGCGGGAGACCCAGTACTTC.

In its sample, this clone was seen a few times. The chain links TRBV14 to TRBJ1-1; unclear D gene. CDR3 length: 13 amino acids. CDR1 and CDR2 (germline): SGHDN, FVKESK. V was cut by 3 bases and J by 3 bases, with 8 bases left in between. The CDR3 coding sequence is TGTGCCAGCAGCCAGTTTTTAGACACTGAAGCTTTCTTT. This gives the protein CASSQFLDTEAFF.

The CDR3: CASRSPGSDTQYF. The CDR3 DNA sequence: TGTGCCAGCAGATCCCCAGGGTCAGATACGCAGTATTTT. V is TRBV6-5 and J is TRBJ2-3; a weak D match, TRBD1 (5 bases). The length of the CDR3 is 13 residues. The V gene lost 6 bases and the J gene lost 4 bases, with 11 bases spanning the gap. The germline V gene encodes CDR1 MNHEY and CDR2 SVGAGI.

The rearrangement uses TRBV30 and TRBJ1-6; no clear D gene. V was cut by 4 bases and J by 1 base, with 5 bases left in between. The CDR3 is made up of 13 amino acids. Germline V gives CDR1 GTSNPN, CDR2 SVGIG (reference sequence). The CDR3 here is CAWKISYNSPLHF. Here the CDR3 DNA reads TGTGCCTGGAAGATATCCTATAATTCACCCCTCCACTTT.